This T cell receptor beta chain was profiled in a study of HIV-infected patients and healthy controls (dated by TCRdb to between 2012 and 2015). About the study as a whole: Whether deep TCR repertoire sequencing of small blood samples from HIV patients could capture immune perturbation and reconstitution was tested in the study.

Whole blood was used without fractionating the cells, so the repertoire represented all peripheral T cells without sorting. As controls, ten healthy donors without infection were sampled, and four of the ten donors were sampled a second time about three months later. For RNA extraction, an approximately 2.3 ml sample of peripheral blood was drawn into Tempus tubes. Residual genomic DNA was removed with the TURBO-DNase kit and globin mRNA was depleted with GLOBINclear. Based on its abundance in the sample, this clonotype is medium-sized (0.01 to 0.1%). Its antigen specificity is not known. No base quality information exists; no much larger clone differs at one position. Reverse transcription of approximately 460 ng RNA was performed with SuperScript III using primers directed against the alpha and beta constant regions. Separate alpha and beta chain libraries were generated by chain-specific third strand synthesis with multiplexing indices. The protocol used a single primer pair to amplify all rearrangements within a chain, which avoided primer bias, and attached molecular barcodes to each cDNA molecule. The SP2 sequencing primer site and a random hexamer were carried on a 5' RACE adapter, to which purified cDNA was joined by T4 RNA Ligase 1. Second strand synthesis was performed with Phusion polymerase and primed from the SP2 site, and slow temperature ramps were applied to favor optimal annealing. Two random hexamer sequences, both added before amplification and joined together, made up the 12-nucleotide barcode of each molecule. A short first PCR added P5 and P7 adapter elements plus a second index, followed by an approximately 24-cycle amplification PCR with P5s and P7 primers. A total of 25 to 30 PCR cycles were applied to the libraries, which were quantified on a Qubit, sized on a Bioanalyzer, and diluted to about 4 nM. Sequencing of the normalized libraries was performed on an Illumina MiSeq with 2 x 250 paired-end kits. Into approximately 10 ul Tris-Cl, the reverse transcription reactions were eluted following cleanup on MinElute columns. Adapter ligations ran for 20 to 25 hours at 16 degrees C and were afterwards cleaned with AMPure XP beads at a 1:1 ratio. Per the authors' processing: A modified Decombinator that output V, J, insert and barcode information was used to process the demultiplexed FASTQ files. Sequences that shared a barcode but differed from the dominant sequence were discarded as errors, and original cDNA molecules were estimated by counting barcodes clustered at Levenshtein distance 3. For downstream analyses, the R packages ineq, vegan, igraph and RCytoscape were used, along with IMGT nomenclature and CDR3 definitions. V gene usage was calculated across distinct sequences, with every TCR tallied a single time to avoid skew from clonal expansion. Similarity networks connected unique CDR3 amino acid sequences within a donor whenever two sequences differed by a single Levenshtein edit. Published HIV-specific CDR3s (92 alpha, 550 to 800 beta) and CMV-specific CDR3s (approximately 13 alpha, 200 to 300 beta) were compiled and searched for in the repertoires. It was shown by random subsampling to size-matched repertoires that the decreased diversity of patients was not caused by their lower sequence numbers. Clones were called with MiXCR by TCRdb after fastp trimmed the public reads at Q25, and only in-frame beta chains were retained. Rows merge per CDR3 protein into single entries with the most common DNA and genes. TCRdb assigned the V and J calls; the authors' analysis was not used. The sample table lists approximately 13,000 distinct CDR3 sequences, about 5.1% of them with a count of one. In total, the top ten clones hold 3% to 4.5% of the sample.

Study-wide conclusions, independent of this receptor: Oligoclonality may be reflected in the significantly higher mean Gini indices of HIV-infected repertoires compared with controls. During therapy, a significant decrease in frequency was seen for HIV-associated CDR3s, whereas no significant change was found for CMV-associated CDR3s, although most of them became more frequent. Compared with untreated HIV+ repertoires, healthy control repertoires had roughly threefold more distinct CDR3s and higher Shannon diversity. The study cohorts differed slightly in age and sex profile, but those differences did not account for the observed differences in diversity. Differing numbers of distinct sequences in patients and controls hindered comparison, and size-matching assigned excessive weight to rare events in the HIV-infected data. The study did not determine donor HLA types. Only sixteen HIV-infected individuals were processed, which the authors considered a major limit on how widely the findings apply. Pairing of alpha and beta chains was not determined in the samples. The dynamics of distinct T-cell subpopulations could not be separated, and sequencing depth was restricted, because whole blood was used. Significantly different mean usage between HIV-infected patients and controls was observed for eight alpha and eight beta V genes. Both the Jaccard index and the count of highly shared sequences showed that healthy controls shared more CDR3s between individuals than HIV+ patients did. In HIV-infected patients, the apparent post-therapy recovery of the Gini index was not replicated in size-matched repertoire data. Alpha-chain CDR3s from MAIT cells occurred at high frequency in healthy controls but were severely depleted in HIV+ repertoires.

The junction shows trimming of 4 bases on V and 5 bases on J, and the gene matches do not reach 2 bases of it. The germline V gene sets CDR1 to MGHDK and CDR2 to SYGVNS. Reading from cysteine to phenylalanine, the CDR3 counts 13 amino acids. The sequence is cut down to CDR3 DNA, 39 bases in frame from base 1. The TCR originated in an adult in good health. The sequenced material came from blood. This sequence uses TRBV25-1 and TRBJ1-5; TRBD1 agrees with 7 junctional bases. The CDR3 in this case is CASSGTGHQPQHF. The DNA sequence is TGTGCCAGCAGTGGGACAGGTCATCAGCCCCAGCATTTT.